This T cell receptor (beta chain) stems from a study of CD8 T cells in ankylosing spondylitis. V was clipped by 6 bases and J by 0 bases, with 21 bases between them. Germline CDR1 and CDR2: SGDLS and YYNGEE. The CDR3 is 18 amino acids. Study-level results: Disease-associated clones were CD8+ and fairly uncommon in peripheral blood. Reactive arthritis synovial fluid and blood were previously reported to contain some motif variants. A TCR beta motif of roughly eight highly homologous variants appeared characteristic of ankylosing spondylitis blood. Significant enrichment of disease-linked clones was reported in matched ankylosing spondylitis synovial fluid.

A word on this clonotype: The antigen is undetermined.

Libraries of TCR beta came from quantitative 5'-RACE with molecular barcodes. TCRdb redid the calling of the 5' RACE reads with MiXCR, one entry per CDR3 protein. The sample yields approximately 400,000 distinct CDR3 sequences, roughly 27% seen once. The clonotype originates from a male donor with ankylosing spondylitis. Sequencing was performed on blood, either unsorted or a sorted T cell fraction (not recorded which). This chain connects TRBV9 to TRBJ2-2; weak D call: TRBD1 (5 bases). The CDR3 nucleotides are TGTGCCAGCACTTTTGTTCAGGGCCCACATGCGAACACCGGGGAGCTGTTTTTT. It codes for CASTFVQGPHANTGELFF. The full variable domain, its missing parts supplied by reference TRBV9 and TRBJ2-2, is DSGVTQTPKHLITATGQRVTLRCSPRSGDLSVYWYQQSLDQGLQFLIQYYNGEERAKGNILERFSAQQFPDLHSELNLSSLELGDSALYFCASTFVQGPHANTGELFFGEGSRLTVL.